A single sample is the source of the 5 T cell receptor beta chains below, sequenced in a study of T cell responses to AZD1222 COVID-19 vaccine. Repertoires were generated with immunoSEQ multiplex PCR, while TCRdb's copy carries only in-frame clones and drops some. The sample holds roughly 120,000 clones, around 85% seen once. Sequences were derived from peripheral blood, sampled on day 0 of AZD1222 vaccination. The origin of the receptors is an adult in good health.

The rearrangement links TRBV19 to TRBJ1-2; possible D gene TRBD1, 5 bases. Trimming pared 3 bases from V and 6 bases from J, leaving 17 bases between. The CDR3 sequence is 15 residues long. Germline CDR1 LNHDA, CDR2 SQIVND (reference sequence). The CDR3 region is CASSIIGALPDGYTF. In nucleotides, the CDR3 is TGTGCCAGTAGTATCATTGGGGCGCTGCCGGATGGCTACACCTTC.

This sequence joins TRBV19 and TRBJ1-5; D remains unclear. Looked up from germline, CDR1 is LNHDA and CDR2 is SQIVND (reference sequence). CDR3 length equals 16 residues. Trimming took 3 bases from V and 0 from J, leaving 12 bases between them. In nucleotides, the CDR3 is TGTGCCAGTAGTATCAGGCTACCTAATAGCAATCAGCCCCAGCATTTT. As protein: CASSIRLPNSNQPQHF. Drawing the rest from reference TRBV19 and TRBJ1-5, the complete variable domain is DGGITQSPKYLFRKEGQNVTLSCEQNLNHDAMYWYRQDPGQGLRLIYYSQIVNDFQKGDIAEGYSVSREKKESFPLTVTSAQKNPTAFYLCASSIRLPNSNQPQHFGDGTRLSIL.

This rearrangement joins TRBV2 to TRBJ1-4; no clear D. V shed 7 bases and J shed 3 bases, with 18 bases lying between them. CDR1 is SNHLY, CDR2 FYNNEI, per germline. The CDR3 is 16 amino acids. Here the CDR3 DNA reads TGTGCCAGCACCGCGCGTCTGATAGTGGCTAATGAAAAACTGTTTTTT. This translates into CASTARLIVANEKLFF.

The chain has TRBV9 and TRBJ2-5, with 7 positions matching TRBD2. The germline V gene encodes CDR1 SGDLS and CDR2 YYNGEE. Trimming removed 4 bases from V and 5 bases from J; junction bases left unmatched: 14. The CDR3 covers 16 residues. The CDR3 loop reads CASSPQVGQGGETQYF. CDR3 in DNA: TGTGCCAGCAGCCCCCAGGTCGGGCAGGGAGGGGAGACCCAGTACTTC.

A few counts support this clone. The chain is built from TRBV29-1 and TRBJ2-7; D is unclear. There are 11 residues in the CDR3. V lost 4 bases and J 3 bases, leaving 7 bases between the germline ends. The germline CDR1 and CDR2 sequences are SQVTM and ANQGSEA. CDR3 residues: CSVAEHYEQYF. In DNA, the CDR3 is TGCAGCGTTGCTGAGCACTACGAGCAGTACTTC.